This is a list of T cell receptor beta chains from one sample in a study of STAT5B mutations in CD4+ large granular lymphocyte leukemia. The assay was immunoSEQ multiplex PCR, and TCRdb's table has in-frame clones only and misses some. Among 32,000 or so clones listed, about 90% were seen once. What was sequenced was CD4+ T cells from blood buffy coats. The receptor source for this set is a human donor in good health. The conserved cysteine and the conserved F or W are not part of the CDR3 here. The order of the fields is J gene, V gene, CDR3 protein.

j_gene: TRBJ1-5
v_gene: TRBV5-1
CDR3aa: ASSIAGGVQPQH

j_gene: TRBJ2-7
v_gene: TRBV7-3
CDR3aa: ASSLLGASGTGEQY

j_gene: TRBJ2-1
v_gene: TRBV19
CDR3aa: ASHAGFYNEQF

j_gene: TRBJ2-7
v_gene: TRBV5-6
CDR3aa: ASRLAGGPYEQY

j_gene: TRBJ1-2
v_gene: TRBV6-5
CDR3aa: AAWGRNYGYT

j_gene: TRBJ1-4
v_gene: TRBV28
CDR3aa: ASSLDRGREKLF

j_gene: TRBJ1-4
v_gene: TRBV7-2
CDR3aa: ASSPTTDRGDREKLF

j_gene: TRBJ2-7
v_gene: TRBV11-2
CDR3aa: ASSLETGEQY

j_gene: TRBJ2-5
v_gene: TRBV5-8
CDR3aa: ASSLGGRASETQY

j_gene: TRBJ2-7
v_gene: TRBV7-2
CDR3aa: ASSLRGVPYEQY

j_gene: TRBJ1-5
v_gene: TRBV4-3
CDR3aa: ASSQDQNSNQPQH

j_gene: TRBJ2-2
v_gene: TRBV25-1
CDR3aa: ASSGQSTGELF

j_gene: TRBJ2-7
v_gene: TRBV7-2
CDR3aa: ASSLGASSYEQY

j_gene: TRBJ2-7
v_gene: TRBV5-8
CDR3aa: ASSFGTGTYEQY

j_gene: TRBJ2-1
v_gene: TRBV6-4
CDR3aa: ATFKPGTSGSYNEQF

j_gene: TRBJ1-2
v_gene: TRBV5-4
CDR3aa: AIGQGAGNGYT

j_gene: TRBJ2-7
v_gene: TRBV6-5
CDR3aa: ASSPSLAYEQY

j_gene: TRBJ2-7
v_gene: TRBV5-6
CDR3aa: ASSFWRSERYEQY

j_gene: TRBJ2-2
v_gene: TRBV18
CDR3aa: ASSPPVGRHRSANTGELF

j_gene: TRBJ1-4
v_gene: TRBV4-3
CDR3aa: ASSQELGRGPEKLF

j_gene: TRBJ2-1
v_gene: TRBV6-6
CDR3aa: ASSKQGTSGSSEQF

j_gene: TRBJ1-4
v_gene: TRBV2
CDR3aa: ASSERGEEGEKLF

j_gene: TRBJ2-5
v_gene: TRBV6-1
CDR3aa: ASSEETQY

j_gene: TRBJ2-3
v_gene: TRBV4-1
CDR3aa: ASTPKSWSTDTQY

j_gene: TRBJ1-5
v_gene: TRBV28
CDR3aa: ASSSLNNQPQH

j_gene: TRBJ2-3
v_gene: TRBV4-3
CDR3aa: ASSQEQGGADTQY

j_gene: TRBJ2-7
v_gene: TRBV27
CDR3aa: ASSFASGNEQY

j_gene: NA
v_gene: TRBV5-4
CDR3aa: ASSLAGGIYEQY

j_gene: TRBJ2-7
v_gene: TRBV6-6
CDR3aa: ASRGGDRSYEQY

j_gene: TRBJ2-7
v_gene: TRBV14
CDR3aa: ASSHLSGGRSYEQY

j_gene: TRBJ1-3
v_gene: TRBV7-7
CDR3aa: ASSLYAGNTIY

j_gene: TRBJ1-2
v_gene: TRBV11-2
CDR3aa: ASSATGLENYGYT

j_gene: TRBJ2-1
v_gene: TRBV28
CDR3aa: AHRDLYNEQF

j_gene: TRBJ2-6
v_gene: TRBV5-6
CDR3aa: ASSPRDIPSGANVLT

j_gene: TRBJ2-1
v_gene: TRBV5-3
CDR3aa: ARSLSGNEQF

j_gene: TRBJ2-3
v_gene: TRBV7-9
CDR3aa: ASSLAGRATDTQY

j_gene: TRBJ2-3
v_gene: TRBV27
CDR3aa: ASRETSTIPDTQY

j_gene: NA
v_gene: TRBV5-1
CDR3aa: ASSSSGGRHEQY

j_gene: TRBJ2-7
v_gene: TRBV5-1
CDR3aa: ASSPGHSYEQY

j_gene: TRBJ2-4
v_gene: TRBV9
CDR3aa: ASSRSEGYKNIQY

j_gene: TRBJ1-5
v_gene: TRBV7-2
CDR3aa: ASSLGDQPQH

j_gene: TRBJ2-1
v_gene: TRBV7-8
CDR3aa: ASSLDRGYNEQF